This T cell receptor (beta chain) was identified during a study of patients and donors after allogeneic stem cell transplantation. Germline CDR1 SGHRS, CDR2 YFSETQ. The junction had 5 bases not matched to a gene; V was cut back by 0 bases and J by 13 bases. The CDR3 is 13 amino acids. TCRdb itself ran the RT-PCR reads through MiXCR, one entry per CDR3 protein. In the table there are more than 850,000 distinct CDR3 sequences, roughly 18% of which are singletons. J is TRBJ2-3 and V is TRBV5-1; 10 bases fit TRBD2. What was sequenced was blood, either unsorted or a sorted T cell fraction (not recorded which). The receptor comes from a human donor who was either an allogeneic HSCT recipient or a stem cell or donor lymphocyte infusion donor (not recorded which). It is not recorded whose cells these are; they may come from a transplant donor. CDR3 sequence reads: CASSLERGLAKYF. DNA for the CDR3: TGCGCCAGCAGCTTGGAGCGGGGACTAGCGAAGTATTTT.